The next 24 T cell receptor beta chains were all read from a single sample in a study of OX40 agonist ivuxolimab in advanced cancers. Only in-frame clones appear in the TCRdb table, and some are missing; sequencing was by immunoSEQ multiplex PCR. This sample has under 85,000 clones, with around 84% found just once. The sample was CD4+ or CD8+ T cells sorted from blood, taken in a trial of the OX40 agonist ivuxolimab. The receptors here all came from an adult with an advanced solid tumor such as melanoma, head and neck, liver or kidney cancer.

The CDR3, as DNA: TGCGCCAGCAGCTTGGTCTTAGTAGGGGAGACTGAAGCTTTCTTT. Protein product: CASSLVLVGETEAFF. V is TRBV5-1 and J is TRBJ1-1; a weak D match, TRBD1 (5 bases). The germline V gene has CDR1 SGHRS and CDR2 YFSETQ. The CDR3 runs 15 residues. V was clipped by 0 bases and J by 5 bases, with 14 bases between them.

The V call is TRBV4-3, the J call TRBJ2-3, with D possibly being TRBD2 (5 bases). CDR3 length: 14 amino acids. Germline V gene data show CDR1 as LGHNA and CDR2 as YSLEER. Trimming removed 2 bases at V and 6 bases at J, with 12 bases between. For the CDR3, the DNA is TGCGCCAGCAGCCAATCGCACTCTAGCGATACGCAGTATTTT. This sequence encodes CASSQSHSSDTQYF.

The chain is built from TRBV12-5 and TRBJ1-5; D is undetermined. Trimming took 0 bases from V and 7 from J, leaving 1 base between them. This CDR3 has 11 residues. Germline V gene data show CDR1 as LGHNT and CDR2 as FRNRAP. The CDR3 protein is CASGLVQPQHF. CDR3 coding DNA: TGTGCTAGTGGTTTGGTACAGCCCCAGCATTTT.

V gene TRBV11-2 combines with J gene TRBJ2-2; D is unresolved. CDR3 length equals 14 residues. Trimming pared 1 base from V and 6 bases from J, leaving 9 bases between. CDR1 and CDR2 (germline): SGHAT, FQNNGV. This CDR3 is CASSLVLGAGELFF. The CDR3 DNA is TGTGCCAGCAGCTTAGTTCTAGGAGCCGGGGAGCTGTTTTTT.

This CDR3 reads CASNPGPGQSEQYF. The CDR3 DNA reads TGTGCCAGTAACCCGGGACCGGGGCAATCCGAGCAGTACTTC. The chain is built from TRBV19 and TRBJ2-7; D possibly matches TRBD1 or TRBD2 (5 bases each). Germline loops: CDR1 LNHDA, CDR2 SQIVND (reference sequence). This CDR3 has 14 residues. V gave up 7 bases and J gave up 6 bases, with 19 bases separating them.

CDR3 nucleotide sequence: TGTGCCAGCAGCCTGGAACAGGACCATGGCTACACCTTC. Amino acids: CASSLEQDHGYTF. The chain couples TRBV28 to TRBJ1-2, with D possibly matching TRBD1 (5 bases). Deletions cut 6 bases from V and 6 bases from J, with 14 bases between. The length of the CDR3 is 13 residues. Germline CDR1 and CDR2: MDHEN and SYDVKM.

A few counts support this clone. The rearrangement joins TRBV6-1 to TRBJ1-6; unclear D gene. Trimming left V 7 bases short and J 5 bases short, with 12 bases between. Germline values: CDR1 MNHNS, CDR2 SASEGT. This CDR3 is 14 amino acids long. The CDR3 is CASTSGGNNSPLHF. The CDR3 bases are TGTGCCAGCACCTCGGGAGGAAATAATTCACCCCTCCACTTT.

The chain is built from TRBV28 and TRBJ1-3; 9 bases align to TRBD1. CDR1 and CDR2 from the germline V gene are MDHEN and SYDVKM. This CDR3 spans 16 amino acids. V was pared by 5 bases and J by 7 bases, with 12 bases of the junction left unmatched. DNA of the CDR3: TGTGCCAGCAGTGGGGATGGGACAGGGATTAGGAACACCATATATTTT. It is translated as CASSGDGTGIRNTIYF.

The chain has TRBV7-9 and TRBJ2-4; weak D call: TRBD1 (6 bases). Germline CDR1 reads SEHNR; CDR2 reads FQNEAQ (reference sequence). The ends were cut back, 1 base at V and 6 bases at J, with 13 bases in the middle. This CDR3 is 15 amino acids long. The CDR3 reads CASSLERQGGNIQYF. The DNA for the CDR3 is TGTGCCAGCAGCTTAGAGAGACAAGGGGGAAACATTCAGTACTTC.

Only one count was recorded for this clone. This chain connects TRBV11-1 to TRBJ1-1; possibly TRBD1 for D (5 bases). CDR3 length equals 14 residues. Between the trimmed V and J ends, which lost 6 bases and 3 bases, there was a span of 14 bases. Germline V gene lookup returns CDR1 SGHAT and CDR2 FQDESV (reference sequence). The CDR3: CASRTGTYDTEAFF. CDR3 sequence (DNA): TGTGCCAGCAGGACCGGGACTTACGACACTGAAGCTTTCTTT.

The chain joins TRBV13 to TRBJ2-2; 7 bases align to TRBD1. V was clipped by 8 bases and J by 1 base; unmatched bases: 4. The CDR3 covers 14 residues. CDR1 is PRHDT, CDR2 FYEKMQ, per germline (reference sequence). CDR3 region: CASHGTENTGELFF. The CDR3 region has the DNA TGTGCCAGCCACGGGACAGAGAACACCGGGGAGCTGTTTTTT. The whole variable domain, remainder taken from reference TRBV13 and TRBJ2-2, is AAGVIQSPRHLIKEKRETATLKCYPIPRHDTVYWYQQGPGQDPQFLISFYEKMQSDKGSIPDRFSAQQFSDYHSELNMSSLELGDSALYFCASHGTENTGELFFGEGSRLTVL.

The rearrangement joins TRBV6-6 to TRBJ1-5; no clear D gene. CDR1 and CDR2 (germline): MNHNY, SVGAGI (reference sequence). The V end lost 6 bases, the J end lost 7 bases, and 13 bases lay between the germline ends. The CDR3 has 13 amino acids. The CDR3 reads CASSPGRGQPQHF. CDR3 nucleotide sequence: TGTGCCAGCAGCCCGGGCCGAGGGCAGCCCCAGCATTTT.

CDR3 nucleotide sequence: TGTGCCAGCAGGCGGGATCAAAACACAGATACGCAGTATTTT. Its protein product is CASRRDQNTDTQYF. J is TRBJ2-3 and V is TRBV7-3, with D maybe TRBD2 (6 bases). V was trimmed by 6 bases and J by 2 bases, leaving 12 bases between them. The germline V gene encodes CDR1 SGHTA and CDR2 FQGTGA. This CDR3 spans 14 amino acids.

V and J are TRBV18 and TRBJ2-3; 7 bases match TRBD1. The germline V gene has CDR1 KGHSH and CDR2 LQKENI. CDR3 length equals 13 residues. Trimming cost V 6 bases and J 11 bases; bases outside gene matches: 11. This CDR3 reads CASSEGQVPGQYF. The CDR3 DNA reads as TGTGCCAGCTCGGAAGGACAGGTTCCGGGGCAGTATTTT.

This clone appeared a few times. The chain employs TRBV29-1 and TRBJ2-3; 9 bases are a match to TRBD1. V shed 8 bases and J 5 bases; nucleotides not matched to a gene: 11. Germline CDR1 and CDR2: SQVTM and ANQGSEA. This CDR3 has 14 amino acids. The DNA for the CDR3 is TGCAGCATAGGACAGGGGTTCGCGATAGATACGCAGTATTTT. Translated, it gives CSIGQGFAIDTQYF.

The rearrangement joins TRBV28 to TRBJ1-4, with a weak D call TRBD1 (6 bases). The V and J ends lost 5 bases and 4 bases respectively, with 14 bases between them. This CDR3 comprises 15 residues. Germline CDR1 reads MDHEN; CDR2 reads SYDVKM. CDR3 coding DNA: TGTGCCAGCAGTCAGGCAGGGGTGGATAATGAAAAACTGTTTTTT. Translating gives CASSQAGVDNEKLFF.

This clone was observed a handful of times. The CDR3: CASSQDVEKLFF. CDR3 in DNA: TGCGCCAGCAGCCAAGATGTAGAAAAACTGTTTTTT. The genes are TRBV4-1 and TRBJ1-4; D unclear. The CDR3 consists of 12 residues. Trimming pared 0 bases from V and 8 bases from J, leaving 4 bases between. Germline lookup yields CDR1 MGHRA and CDR2 YSYEKL.

The V gene is TRBV6-4, the J gene TRBJ2-2; 7 bases are a match to TRBD1. J gave up 3 bases and V 3 bases, and 1 base lay outside the gene matches. Germline V gives CDR1 MRHNA, CDR2 SNTAGT. The CDR3 sequence is 14 residues long. CDR3 in amino acids: CASSEQGHTGELFF. The DNA for the CDR3 is TGTGCCAGCAGTGAACAGGGGCACACCGGGGAGCTGTTTTTT.

The chain is built from TRBV6-5 and TRBJ1-6; D gene uncertain. Per germline, CDR1 MNHEY and CDR2 SVGAGI. V lost 6 bases, J lost 5 bases, and 14 bases lay in between. This CDR3 is built from 15 residues. The CDR3 DNA is TGTGCCAGCAGGGACTCGACGGCAGATAATTCACCCCTCCACTTT. This codes for CASRDSTADNSPLHF.

The chain uses TRBV7-8 and TRBJ1-5, with 8 bases fitting TRBD1. J lost 6 bases, V lost 1 base, and 11 bases had no gene match. Germline CDR1 and CDR2: SGHVS and FQNEAQ. The CDR3 runs to 17 residues. The CDR3 here is CASSLVWTGIGGQPQHF. The CDR3, as DNA: TGTGCCAGCAGCTTAGTTTGGACAGGGATAGGGGGTCAGCCCCAGCATTTT.

The V and J genes are TRBV7-3 and TRBJ1-2; TRBD1 matches at 7 bases. This CDR3 has 13 residues. V lost 4 bases to trimming and J lost 5 bases; unmatched junction nucleotides: 4. The V gene's germline CDR1 is SGHTA and CDR2 FQGTGA. This CDR3 reads CASSSGQDYGYTF. CDR3 DNA: TGTGCCAGCAGCTCCGGACAGGATTATGGCTACACCTTC.

The CDR3 nucleotides read TGTGCCAGCACCAGAACAGGGTTCGCGATTCAGCCCCAGCATTTT. This gives the protein CASTRTGFAIQPQHF. This chain links TRBV19 with TRBJ1-5; tentative D call: TRBD1 (6 bases). V lost 9 bases and J 6 bases, leaving 21 bases between the germline ends. The CDR3 extends over 15 amino acids. Looked up from germline, CDR1 is LNHDA and CDR2 is SQIVND (reference sequence). Filled out from reference TRBV19 and TRBJ1-5, the complete variable domain reads DGGITQSPKYLFRKEGQNVTLSCEQNLNHDAMYWYRQDPGQGLRLIYYSQIVNDFQKGDIAEGYSVSREKKESFPLTVTSAQKNPTAFYLCASTRTGFAIQPQHFGDGTRLSIL.

The chain links TRBV29-1 to TRBJ1-1; TRBD1 might be the D (6 bases). With 4 bases removed from V and 3 bases from J, the gap between germline ends came to 15 bases. The CDR3 length is 14 residues. Per the germline V gene, CDR1 is SQVTM and CDR2 is ANQGSEA. DNA for the CDR3: TGCAGCGTTGTTGATGCCAGGGGACACACTGAAGCTTTCTTT. Residues: CSVVDARGHTEAFF.

The chain links TRBV6-6 to TRBJ2-1, with 8 positions matching TRBD1. V shed 6 bases and J 5 bases; nucleotides not matched to a gene: 3. This CDR3 is 13 amino acids long. The germline gives CDR1 MNHNY, CDR2 SVGAGI (reference sequence). CDR3 amino acids: CASSADRDNEQFF. The CDR3 nucleotides are TGTGCCAGCAGCGCGGACAGGGACAATGAGCAGTTCTTC.